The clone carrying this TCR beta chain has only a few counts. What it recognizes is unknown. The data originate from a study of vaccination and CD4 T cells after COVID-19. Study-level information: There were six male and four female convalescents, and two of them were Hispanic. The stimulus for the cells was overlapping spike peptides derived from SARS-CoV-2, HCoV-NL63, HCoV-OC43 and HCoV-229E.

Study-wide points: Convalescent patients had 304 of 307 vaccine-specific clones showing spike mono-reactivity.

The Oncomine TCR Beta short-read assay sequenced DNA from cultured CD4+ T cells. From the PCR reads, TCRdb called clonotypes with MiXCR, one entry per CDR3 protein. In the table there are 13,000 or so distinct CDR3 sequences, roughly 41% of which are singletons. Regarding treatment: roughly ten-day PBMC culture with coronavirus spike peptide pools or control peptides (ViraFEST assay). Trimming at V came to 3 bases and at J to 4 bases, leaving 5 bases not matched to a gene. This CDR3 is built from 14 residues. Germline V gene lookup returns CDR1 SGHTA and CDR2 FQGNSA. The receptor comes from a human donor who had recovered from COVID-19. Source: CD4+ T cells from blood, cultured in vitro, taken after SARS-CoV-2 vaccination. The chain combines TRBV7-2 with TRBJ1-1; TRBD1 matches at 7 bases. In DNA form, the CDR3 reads TGTGCCAGCAGCTTTGAGGGGGCTGGCACTGAAGCTTTCTTT. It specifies CASSFEGAGTEAFF.